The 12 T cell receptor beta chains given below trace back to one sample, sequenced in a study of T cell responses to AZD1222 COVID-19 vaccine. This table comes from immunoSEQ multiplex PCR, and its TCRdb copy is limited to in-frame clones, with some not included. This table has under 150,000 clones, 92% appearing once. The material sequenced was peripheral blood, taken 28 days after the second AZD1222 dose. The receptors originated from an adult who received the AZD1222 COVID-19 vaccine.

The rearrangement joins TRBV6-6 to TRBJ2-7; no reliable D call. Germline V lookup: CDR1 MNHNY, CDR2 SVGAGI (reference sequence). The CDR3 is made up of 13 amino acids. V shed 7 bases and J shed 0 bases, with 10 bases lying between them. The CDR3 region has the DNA TGTGCCAGCACTAAACCCGGCTCCTACGAGCAGTACTTC. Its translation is CASTKPGSYEQYF.

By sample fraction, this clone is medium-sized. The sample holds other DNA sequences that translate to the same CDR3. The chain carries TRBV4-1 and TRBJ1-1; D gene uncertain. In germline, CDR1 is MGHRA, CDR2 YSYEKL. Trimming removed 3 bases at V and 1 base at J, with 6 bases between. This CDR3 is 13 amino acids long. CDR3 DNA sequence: TGCGCCAGCAGCCAGGGGAGGAACACTGAAGCTTTCTTT. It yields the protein CASSQGRNTEAFF.

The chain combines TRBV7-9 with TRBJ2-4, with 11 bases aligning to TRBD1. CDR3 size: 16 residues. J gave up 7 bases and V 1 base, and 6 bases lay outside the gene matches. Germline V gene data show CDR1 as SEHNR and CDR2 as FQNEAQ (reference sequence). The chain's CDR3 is CASSLGTGGGQNIQYF. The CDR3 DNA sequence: TGTGCCAGCAGCTTAGGGACAGGGGGCGGGCAGAACATTCAGTACTTC.

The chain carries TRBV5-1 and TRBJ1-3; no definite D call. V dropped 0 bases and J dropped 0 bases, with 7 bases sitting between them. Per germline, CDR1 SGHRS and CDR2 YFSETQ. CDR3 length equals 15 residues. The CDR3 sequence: CASSLEGASGNTIYF. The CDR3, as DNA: TGCGCCAGCAGCTTGGAAGGAGCCTCTGGAAACACCATATATTTT.

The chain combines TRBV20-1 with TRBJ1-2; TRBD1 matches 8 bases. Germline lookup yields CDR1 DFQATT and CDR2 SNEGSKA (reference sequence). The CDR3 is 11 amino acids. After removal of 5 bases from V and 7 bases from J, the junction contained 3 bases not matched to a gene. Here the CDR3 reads CSAPTGVGYTF. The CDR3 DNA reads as TGCAGTGCTCCGACAGGGGTTGGCTACACCTTC.

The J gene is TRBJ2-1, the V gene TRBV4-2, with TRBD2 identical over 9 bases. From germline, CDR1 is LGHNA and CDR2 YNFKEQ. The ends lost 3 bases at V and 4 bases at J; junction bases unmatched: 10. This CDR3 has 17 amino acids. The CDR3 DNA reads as TGTGCCAGCAGCCATGCTTCTACTAGCGGGCTTTACAATGAGCAGTTCTTC. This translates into CASSHASTSGLYNEQFF.

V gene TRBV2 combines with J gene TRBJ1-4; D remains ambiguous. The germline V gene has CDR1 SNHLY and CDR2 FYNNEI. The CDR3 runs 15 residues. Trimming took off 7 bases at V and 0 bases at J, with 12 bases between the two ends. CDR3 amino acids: CASNQEGTTNEKLFF. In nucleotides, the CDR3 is TGTGCCAGCAATCAAGAGGGAACAACTAATGAAAAACTGTTTTTT. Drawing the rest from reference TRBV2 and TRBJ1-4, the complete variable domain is EPEVTQTPSHQVTQMGQEVILRCVPISNHLYFYWYRQILGQKVEFLVSFYNNEISEKSEIFDDQFSVERPDGSNFTLKIRSTKLEDSAMYFCASNQEGTTNEKLFFGSGTQLSVL.

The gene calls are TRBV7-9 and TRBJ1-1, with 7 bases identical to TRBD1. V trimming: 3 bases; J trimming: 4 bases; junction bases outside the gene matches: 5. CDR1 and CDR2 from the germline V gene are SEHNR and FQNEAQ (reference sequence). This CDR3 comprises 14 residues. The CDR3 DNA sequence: TGTGCCAGCAGCTTCCCAGGGGGAGGCACTGAAGCTTTCTTT. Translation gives CASSFPGGGTEAFF.

CDR3 coding DNA: TGTGCCAGCAGTTACTCGATGTACGAGCAGTACTTC. Translated: CASSYSMYEQYF. This chain joins TRBV6-2 or TRBV6-3 and TRBJ2-7, with D unresolved. CDR1 is MNHEY, CDR2 SVGEGT, per germline. Trimming took off 0 bases at V and 4 bases at J, with 4 bases between the two ends. The CDR3 sequence is 12 residues long.

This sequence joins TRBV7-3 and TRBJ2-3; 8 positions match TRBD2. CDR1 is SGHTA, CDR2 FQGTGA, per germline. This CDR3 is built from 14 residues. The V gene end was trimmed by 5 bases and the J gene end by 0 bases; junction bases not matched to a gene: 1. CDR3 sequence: CASSIAGSTDTQYF. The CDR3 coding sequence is TGTGCCAGCAGCATAGCGGGAAGCACAGATACGCAGTATTTT.

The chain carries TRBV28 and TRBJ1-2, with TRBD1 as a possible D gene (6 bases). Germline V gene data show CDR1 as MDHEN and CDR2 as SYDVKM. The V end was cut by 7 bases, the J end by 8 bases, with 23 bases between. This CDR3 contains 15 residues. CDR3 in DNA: TGTGCCAGCACTAAGAACTTGCCCGGGGGCGGGGGCTACACCTTC. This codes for CASTKNLPGGGGYTF.

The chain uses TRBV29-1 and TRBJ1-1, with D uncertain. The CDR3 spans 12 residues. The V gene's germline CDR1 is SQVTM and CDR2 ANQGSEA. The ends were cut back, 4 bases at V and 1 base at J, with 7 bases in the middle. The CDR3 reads CSVGRQNTEAFF. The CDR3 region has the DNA TGCAGCGTTGGGCGGCAGAACACTGAAGCTTTCTTT.